What follows are 5 T cell receptor beta chains derived from one specimen sequenced in a study of early T cells in non-severe SARS-CoV-2 infection. TCRdb fed the 5' RACE reads into MiXCR, producing one record per CDR3 protein. Altogether about 29,000 distinct CDR3 sequences are present, 5.3% being singletons, with the ten largest covering 4% to 5.5%. The sequencing input was whole blood. These receptors all stem from an adult who was a healthcare worker with PCR-confirmed SARS-CoV-2 infection or an uninfected control (not recorded which).

This clonotype has only a few counts. V is TRBV12-3 or TRBV12-4 and J is TRBJ1-4; no firm D call. The CDR3 runs 14 residues. Trimming shortened V by 3 bases and J by 4 bases, and 9 bases separated the two germline ends. The CDR3: CASSFDGNNEKLFF. CDR3 coding DNA: TGTGCCAGCAGTTTCGACGGAAATAATGAAAAACTGTTTTTT.

Many counts were recorded for this clonotype. This sequence joins TRBV12-3 or TRBV12-4 and TRBJ1-1; D not certain. The CDR3 is 13 residues long. V was clipped by 6 bases and J by 0 bases, with 8 bases between them. Here the CDR3 reads CASRSEMNTEAFF. The CDR3 DNA is TGTGCCAGCAGATCTGAGATGAACACTGAAGCTTTCTTT.

The chain recombines TRBV4-3 with TRBJ2-1; D uncertain. The length of the CDR3 is 16 residues. V gave up 0 bases and J gave up 3 bases, with 12 bases separating them. Germline CDR1 LGHNA, CDR2 YSLEER. This CDR3 reads CASSQEALGSYNEQFF. In DNA form, the CDR3 reads TGCGCCAGCAGCCAAGAAGCTCTGGGTAGCTACAATGAGCAGTTCTTC.

Ten or more counts support this clonotype. The chain joins TRBV19 to TRBJ2-2, with TRBD2 identical over 7 bases. The CDR3 totals 13 residues. Germline values: CDR1 LNHDA, CDR2 SQIVND (reference sequence). Losses at the gene ends were 4 bases for V and 5 bases for J; bases not matched to a gene: 1. CDR3 region: CASSTSGTGELFF. CDR3 nucleotides: TGTGCCAGTAGTACTAGCGGTACCGGGGAGCTGTTTTTT.

The sample holds many counts of this clonotype. This chain links TRBV28 with TRBJ2-3; 7 nucleotides agree with TRBD1. The V gene end was trimmed by 5 bases and the J gene end by 1 base; junction bases not matched to a gene: 9. Per the germline V gene, CDR1 is MDHEN and CDR2 is SYDVKM. The CDR3 contains 16 residues. DNA for the CDR3: TGTGCCAGCAGTCCCTTGACAGGGTCAGGCACAGATACGCAGTATTTT. This sequence encodes CASSPLTGSGTDTQYF.